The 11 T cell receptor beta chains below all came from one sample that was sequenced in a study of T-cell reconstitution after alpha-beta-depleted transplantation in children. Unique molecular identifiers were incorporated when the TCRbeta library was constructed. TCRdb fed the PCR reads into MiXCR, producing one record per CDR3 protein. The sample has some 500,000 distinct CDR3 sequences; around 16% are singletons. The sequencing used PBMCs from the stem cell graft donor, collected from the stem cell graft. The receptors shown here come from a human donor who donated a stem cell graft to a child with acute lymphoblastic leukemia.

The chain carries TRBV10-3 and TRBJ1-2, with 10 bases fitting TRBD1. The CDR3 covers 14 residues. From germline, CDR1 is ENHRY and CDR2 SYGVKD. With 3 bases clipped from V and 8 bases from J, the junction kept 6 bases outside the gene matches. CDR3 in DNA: TGTGCCATCAGTGACAGGGACAGGGGACGAGGCTACACCTTC. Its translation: CAISDRDRGRGYTF.

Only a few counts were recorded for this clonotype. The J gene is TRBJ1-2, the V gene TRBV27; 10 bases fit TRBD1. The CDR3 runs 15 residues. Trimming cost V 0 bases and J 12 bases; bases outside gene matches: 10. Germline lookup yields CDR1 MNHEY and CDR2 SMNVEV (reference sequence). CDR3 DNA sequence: TGTGCCAGCAGTTTATCGGGTGGGACAGGGGATTCGCACACCTTC. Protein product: CASSLSGGTGDSHTF.

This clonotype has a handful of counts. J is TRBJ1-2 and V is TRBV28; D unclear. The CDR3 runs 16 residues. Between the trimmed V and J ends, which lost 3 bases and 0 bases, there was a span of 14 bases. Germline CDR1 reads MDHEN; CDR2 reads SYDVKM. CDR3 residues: CASSFLGGFSNYGYTF. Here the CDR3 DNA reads TGTGCCAGCAGTTTTCTCGGTGGCTTTTCTAACTATGGCTACACCTTC.

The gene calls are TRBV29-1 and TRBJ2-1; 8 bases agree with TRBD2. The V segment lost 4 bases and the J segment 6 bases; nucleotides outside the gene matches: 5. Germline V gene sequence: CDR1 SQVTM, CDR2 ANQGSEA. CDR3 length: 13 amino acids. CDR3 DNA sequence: TGCAGCGTTGCTCCGGGAGGGGCCAATGAGCAGTTCTTC. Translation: CSVAPGGANEQFF.

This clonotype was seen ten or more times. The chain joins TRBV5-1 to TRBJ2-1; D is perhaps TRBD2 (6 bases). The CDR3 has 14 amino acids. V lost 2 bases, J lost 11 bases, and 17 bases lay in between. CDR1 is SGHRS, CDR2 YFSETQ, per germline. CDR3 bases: TGCGCCAGCAGCTTCGCCTCGGACTACCTTCAGCAGTTCTTC. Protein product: CASSFASDYLQQFF.

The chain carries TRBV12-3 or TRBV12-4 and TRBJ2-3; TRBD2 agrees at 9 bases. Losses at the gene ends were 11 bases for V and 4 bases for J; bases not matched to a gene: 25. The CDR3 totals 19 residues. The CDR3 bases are TGTGCCTCGCACGGGGGGCTAGCGGGAATATCGGCCCCCGCAGATACGCAGTATTTT. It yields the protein CASHGGLAGISAPADTQYF.

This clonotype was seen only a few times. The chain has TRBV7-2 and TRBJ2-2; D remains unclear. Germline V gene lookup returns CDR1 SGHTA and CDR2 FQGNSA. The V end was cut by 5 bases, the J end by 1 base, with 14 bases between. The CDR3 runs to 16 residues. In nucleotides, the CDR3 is TGTGCCAGCAGCCCAAACAGTAATCTGAACACCGGGGAGCTGTTTTTT. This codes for CASSPNSNLNTGELFF.

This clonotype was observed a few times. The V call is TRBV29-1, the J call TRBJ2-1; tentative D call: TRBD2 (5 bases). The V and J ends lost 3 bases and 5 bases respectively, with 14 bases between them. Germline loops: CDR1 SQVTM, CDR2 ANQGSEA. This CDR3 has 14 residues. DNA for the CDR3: TGCAGCGTTGATACATCGGGAATCCACAATGAGCAGTTCTTC. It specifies CSVDTSGIHNEQFF.

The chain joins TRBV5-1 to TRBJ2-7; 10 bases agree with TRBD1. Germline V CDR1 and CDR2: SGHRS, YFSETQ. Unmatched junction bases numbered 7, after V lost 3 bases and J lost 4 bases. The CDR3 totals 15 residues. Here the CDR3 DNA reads TGCGCCAGCAGCTACGTGACAGGGGGCGGATACGAGCAGTACTTC. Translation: CASSYVTGGGYEQYF.

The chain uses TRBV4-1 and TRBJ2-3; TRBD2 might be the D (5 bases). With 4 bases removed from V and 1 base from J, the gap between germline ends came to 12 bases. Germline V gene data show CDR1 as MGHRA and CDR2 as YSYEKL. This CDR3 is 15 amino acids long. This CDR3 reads CASSPWEIGTDTQYF. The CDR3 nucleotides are TGCGCCAGCAGCCCTTGGGAGATCGGCACAGATACGCAGTATTTT.

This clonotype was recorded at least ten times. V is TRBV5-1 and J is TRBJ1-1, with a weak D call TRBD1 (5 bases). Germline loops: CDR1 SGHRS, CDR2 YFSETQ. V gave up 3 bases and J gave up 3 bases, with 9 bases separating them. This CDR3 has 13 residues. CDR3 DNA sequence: TGCGCCAGCAGCTCTACAGGTTACACTGAAGCTTTCTTT. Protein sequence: CASSSTGYTEAFF. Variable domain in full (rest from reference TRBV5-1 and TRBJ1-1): KAGVTQTPRYLIKTRGQQVTLSCSPISGHRSVSWYQQTPGQGLQFLFEYFSETQRNKGNFPGRFSGRQFSNSRSEMNVSTLELGDSALYLCASSSTGYTEAFFGQGTRLTVV.